The clone carrying this T cell receptor beta chain occurred many times. This entry is derived from a study of T-cell reconstitution after alpha-beta-depleted transplantation in children. A TCRbeta library incorporating unique molecular identifiers was prepared. MiXCR, applied by TCRdb to the PCR reads, yields one record per CDR3 protein. The table records 100,000 to 120,000 distinct CDR3 sequences, 9% to 12% of them present only once. CDR3 length: 14 amino acids. V lost 5 bases to trimming and J lost 7 bases, with 18 bases between them. This clonotype was obtained from a human donor who donated a stem cell graft to a child with acute lymphoblastic leukemia. The source material was PBMCs from the stem cell graft donor, sampled from the stem cell graft. V is TRBV12-3 or TRBV12-4 and J is TRBJ2-7, with TRBD1 as a possible D gene (5 bases). The CDR3 DNA is TGTGCCAGCAGTCCTCAGGGCTTGGGTGGAGAGCAGTACTTC. This encodes CASSPQGLGGEQYF.